This T cell receptor (beta chain) comes out of a study of T cell changes during pregnancy in multiple sclerosis. The method was immunoSEQ multiplex PCR; TCRdb's version includes in-frame clones alone and lacks a portion of them. The sample holds about 70,000 clones, about 93% seen once. Trimming cost V 6 bases and J 4 bases; bases outside gene matches: 6. This CDR3 spans 15 amino acids. Germline V gene lookup returns CDR1 SGHVS and CDR2 FNYEAQ. The source is a female donor with multiple sclerosis, enrolled in a pregnancy study. The sample consisted of CD4+ T cells from peripheral blood mononuclear cells, taken after pregnancy. The chain links TRBV7-6 to TRBJ2-2; 9 bases align to TRBD1. CDR3 nucleotides: TGTGCCAGCAGGCCCGGGACAGGGCGCACCGGGGAGCTGTTTTTT. Translated: CASRPGTGRTGELFF.